The clone carrying this T cell receptor (beta chain) was seen a handful of times. The antigen is undetermined. The V gene end was trimmed by 4 bases and the J gene end by 0 bases; junction bases not matched to a gene: 12. CDR1 is LGHNA and CDR2 is YNFKEQ in the germline V gene. This CDR3 has 19 residues. This entry belongs to a study of CD8+ T cells in alopecia areata. General study results and limits: Elevated clonality characterized lesional scalp relative to normal scalp, particularly in alopecia totalis/universalis.

The investigators collected lesional scalp punch biopsies and peripheral blood from alopecia areata patients. RNA extraction and reverse transcription yielded cDNA as sequencing template. The data were produced by immunoSEQ multiplex PCR, yet TCRdb's version contains in-frame clones alone and is incomplete. This table has 140,000 to 150,000 clones, roughly 62% appearing once. The sequencing here drew on CD4+ T cells sorted from blood, taken at week 0. The chain employs TRBV4-2 and TRBJ1-3; TRBD1 aligns across 10 bases. The receptor's source is a human donor with alopecia areata. CDR3 region: CASSRTPGQGMVSGNTIYF. CDR3 nucleotide sequence: TGTGCCAGCAGCCGGACCCCGGGACAGGGGATGGTCTCTGGAAACACCATATATTTT.